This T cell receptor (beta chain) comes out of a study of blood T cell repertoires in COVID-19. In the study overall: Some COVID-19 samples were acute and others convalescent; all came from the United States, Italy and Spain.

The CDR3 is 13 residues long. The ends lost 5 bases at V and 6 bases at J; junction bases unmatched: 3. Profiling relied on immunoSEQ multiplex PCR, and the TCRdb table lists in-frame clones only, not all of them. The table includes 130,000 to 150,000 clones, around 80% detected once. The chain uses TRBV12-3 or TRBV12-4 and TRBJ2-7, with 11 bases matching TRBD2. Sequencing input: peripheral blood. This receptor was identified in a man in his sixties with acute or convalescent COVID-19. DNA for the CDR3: TGTGCCAGCAGTCCCGGGACTAGCGGCGAGCAGTACTTC. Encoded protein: CASSPGTSGEQYF.